What follows are 5 T cell receptor beta chains derived from one specimen sequenced in a study of Ad26.COV2.S vaccination and SARS-CoV-2 variants. The protocol was immunoSEQ multiplex PCR, while the TCRdb copy is restricted to in-frame clones and leaves out a portion. The sample includes 450,000 to 550,000 clones, roughly 87% of them seen just once. Described treatment: 19 received Ad26.COV2.S at low or high dose, single or two shots; 5 received placebo; per-sample allocation not given. The samples were gathered on day 63 after the first injection of vaccine or placebo. This sample comprised peripheral blood, obtained in a trial of Ad26.COV2.S vaccine versus placebo. The receptors here all came from a person aged 18 to 59 who received the Ad26.COV2.S COVID-19 vaccine or a placebo.

On this clone: This same CDR3 is encoded by further DNA sequences in the sample. This sequence joins TRBV5-1 and TRBJ1-1; no firm D call. The ends were cut back, 4 bases at V and 2 bases at J, with 9 bases in the middle. Germline-derived CDR1 and CDR2 are SGHRS and YFSETQ. The CDR3 is 13 residues long. The CDR3 DNA reads TGCGCCAGCAGCCCCGAGGGAAACACTGAAGCTTTCTTT. It translates to CASSPEGNTEAFF.

The chain employs TRBV7-2 and TRBJ1-2; 9 nucleotides match TRBD1. The CDR3 runs to 15 residues. The J segment lost 5 bases and the V segment lost 2 bases, leaving 6 bases of the junction unmatched. CDR1 SGHTA and CDR2 FQGNSA come from the germline V gene. The CDR3 nucleotides are TGTGCCAGCAGCTTACCTGGACAGGGGAGATATGGCTACACCTTC. It codes for CASSLPGQGRYGYTF.

The V and J genes are TRBV12-3 or TRBV12-4 and TRBJ1-5; no clear D gene. The ends were cut back, 4 bases at V and 6 bases at J, with 10 bases in the middle. The CDR3 runs to 13 residues. DNA of the CDR3: TGTGCCAGCAGTTACCTAGAGGGTCAGCCCCAGCATTTT. The encoded protein is CASSYLEGQPQHF.

V and J are TRBV6-2 or TRBV6-3 and TRBJ2-1; the match to TRBD2 covers 7 bases. CDR3 length: 13 residues. Germline trimming cut 6 bases from V and 9 bases from J; bases unmatched to any gene: 8. Germline values: CDR1 MNHEY, CDR2 SVGEGT. CDR3 sequence reads: CASSSAGLREQFF. The CDR3, as DNA: TGTGCCAGCAGCTCAGCGGGGCTGCGTGAGCAGTTCTTC.

The chain links TRBV18 to TRBJ2-2; D is unresolved. The CDR3 is 12 residues long. CDR1 is KGHSH and CDR2 is LQKENI in the germline V gene. V lost 6 bases and J lost 4, with 6 bases in between. The CDR3 sequence is CASSDITGELFF. CDR3 nucleotides: TGTGCCAGCTCGGATATCACCGGGGAGCTGTTTTTT.